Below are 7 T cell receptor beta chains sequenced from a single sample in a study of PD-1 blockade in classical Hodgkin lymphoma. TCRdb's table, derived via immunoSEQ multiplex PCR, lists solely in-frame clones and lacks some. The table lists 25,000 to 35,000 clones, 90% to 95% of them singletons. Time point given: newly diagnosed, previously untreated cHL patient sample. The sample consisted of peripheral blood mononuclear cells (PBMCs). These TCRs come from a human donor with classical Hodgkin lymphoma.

The CDR3 bases are TGTGCCAGTAGTCATTCGCCAGGGCCTTATGGCTACACCTTC. This gives the protein CASSHSPGPYGYTF. V gene TRBV19 combines with J gene TRBJ1-2, with D tentatively TRBD1 (5 bases). This CDR3 contains 14 residues. Germline values: CDR1 LNHDA, CDR2 SQIVND (reference sequence). Trimming removed 5 bases from V and 5 bases from J, with 15 bases in between.

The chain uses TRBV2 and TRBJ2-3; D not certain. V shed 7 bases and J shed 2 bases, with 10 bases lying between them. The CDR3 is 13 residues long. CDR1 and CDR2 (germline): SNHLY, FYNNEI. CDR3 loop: CASNSPATDTQYF. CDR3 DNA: TGTGCCAGCAATTCACCGGCCACAGATACGCAGTATTTT.

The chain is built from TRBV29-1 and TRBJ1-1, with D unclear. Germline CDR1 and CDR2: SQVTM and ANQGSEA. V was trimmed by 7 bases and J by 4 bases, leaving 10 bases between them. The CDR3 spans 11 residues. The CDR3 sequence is CSATRATEAFF. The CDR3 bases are TGCAGCGCAACGAGGGCCACTGAAGCTTTCTTT.

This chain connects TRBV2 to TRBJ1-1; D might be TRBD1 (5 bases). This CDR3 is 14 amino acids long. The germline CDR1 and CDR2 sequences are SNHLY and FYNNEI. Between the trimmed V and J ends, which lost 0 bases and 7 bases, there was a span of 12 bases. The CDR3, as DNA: TGTGCCAGCAGTGAAGCCGACGGACAATTTGAAGCTTTCTTT. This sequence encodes CASSEADGQFEAFF. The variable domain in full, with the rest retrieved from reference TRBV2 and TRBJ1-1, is EPEVTQTPSHQVTQMGQEVILRCVPISNHLYFYWYRQILGQKVEFLVSFYNNEISEKSEIFDDQFSVERPDGSNFTLKIRSTKLEDSAMYFCASSEADGQFEAFFGQGTRLTVV.

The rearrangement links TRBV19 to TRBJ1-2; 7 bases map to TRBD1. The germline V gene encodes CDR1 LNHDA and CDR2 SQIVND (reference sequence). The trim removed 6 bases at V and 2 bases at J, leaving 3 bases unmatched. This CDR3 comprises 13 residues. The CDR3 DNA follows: TGTGCCAGTAGACTGGGACAGAACTATGGCTACACCTTC. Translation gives CASRLGQNYGYTF.

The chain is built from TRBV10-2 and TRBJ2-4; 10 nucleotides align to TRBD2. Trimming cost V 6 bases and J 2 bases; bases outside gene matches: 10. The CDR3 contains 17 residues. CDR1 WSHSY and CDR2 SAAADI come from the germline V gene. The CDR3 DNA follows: TGCGCCAGCAGAGATAGCGGGAGGATTGGGTCCAAAAACATTCAGTACTTC. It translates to CASRDSGRIGSKNIQYF.

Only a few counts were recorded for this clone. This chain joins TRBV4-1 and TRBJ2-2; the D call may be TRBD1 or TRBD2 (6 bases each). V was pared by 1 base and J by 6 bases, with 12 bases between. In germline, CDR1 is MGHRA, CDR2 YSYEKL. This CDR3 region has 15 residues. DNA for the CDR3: TGCGCCAGCAGCCAAGTAGGGGGGATTGCCGGGGAGCTGTTTTTT. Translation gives CASSQVGGIAGELFF.